The 9 T cell receptor beta chains below were found in one sample sequenced in a study of CD8+CD57+ T cells in acquired aplastic anemia. Profiles of TCR beta VDJ and CDR3 were generated from a genomic DNA template. One entry per CDR3 protein, called by TCRdb with MiXCR from the reads. The table shows about 190,000 distinct CDR3 sequences, with less than 65% occurring only once. The sequencing input was sorted CD4+, CD8+, or CD8+CD57+ T cells (not recorded which) from PBMCs. These receptor sequences come from a human donor in good health, serving as a control.

This chain links TRBV12-3 or TRBV12-4 with TRBJ1-2; TRBD1 agrees at 8 bases. The V and J ends lost 8 bases and 5 bases, in that order; junction bases with no gene match: 7. The CDR3 runs to 13 residues. The CDR3 nucleotides are TGTGCCAGCGCACGTACAGGGGGATATGGCTACACCTTC. It encodes CASARTGGYGYTF.

At least ten counts were recorded for this clonotype. The CDR3 here is CATSDYGATQYF. The CDR3 nucleotides read TGTGCCACCAGTGATTACGGGGCGACCCAGTACTTC. V is TRBV24-1 and J is TRBJ2-5, with D perhaps assigned TRBD1 or TRBD2 (5 bases each). The germline V gene has CDR1 KGHDR and CDR2 SFDVKD. The ends were cut back, 2 bases at V and 7 bases at J, with 7 bases in the middle. The length of the CDR3 is 12 residues.

J is TRBJ2-7 and V is TRBV6-5, with D unresolved. V lost 2 bases and J lost 1, with 6 bases in between. The CDR3 totals 13 residues. CDR1 and CDR2 from the germline V gene are MNHEY and SVGAGI. The CDR3 sequence: CASSYAGSYEQYF. CDR3 nucleotides: TGTGCCAGCAGTTACGCCGGTTCCTACGAGCAGTACTTC.

Ten or more counts support this clonotype. The CDR3 region is CASSYAGTGFGYEQYF. The CDR3 region has the DNA TGTGCCAGCAGTTACGCCGGGACAGGGTTCGGGTACGAGCAGTACTTC. This chain joins TRBV6-2 or TRBV6-3 and TRBJ2-7; the match to TRBD1 covers 9 bases. CDR3 length equals 16 residues. J was trimmed by 4 bases and V by 2 bases; bases with no gene match: 9. Germline lookup yields CDR1 MNHEY and CDR2 SVGEGT.

Regarding this clonotype: One end of the junction does not line up with germline, which may come from a read error. In DNA, the CDR3 is TGTGCCACCAGTGGGGGTTGGGCCCTTAACTATGGCTGCACCTTC. It yields the protein CATSGGWALNYGCTF. The V call is TRBV24-1, the J call TRBJ1-2; D is uncertain. Germline CDR1 KGHDR, CDR2 SFDVKD. The CDR3 is 15 residues long.

In its sample, this clonotype was seen many times. V and J are TRBV7-2 and TRBJ2-5; 8 bases are a match to TRBD2. Germline V lookup: CDR1 SGHTA, CDR2 FQGNSA. Trimming at V came to 5 bases and at J to 1 base, leaving 3 bases not matched to a gene. The CDR3 has 14 residues. CDR3 loop: CASSPGLAQETQYF. CDR3 in DNA: TGTGCCAGCAGCCCTGGACTAGCCCAAGAGACCCAGTACTTC.

This rearrangement joins TRBV19 to TRBJ2-5; the D gene is possibly TRBD2 (6 bases). Germline V gene lookup returns CDR1 LNHDA and CDR2 SQIVND (reference sequence). This CDR3 is 14 amino acids long. Trimming left V 5 bases short and J 3 bases short, with 13 bases between. CDR3 sequence (DNA): TGTGCCAGTAGTCGGAGGGAAGGCGAAGAGACCCAGTACTTC. Its protein is CASSRREGEETQYF.

In its sample, this clonotype was seen once. This chain links TRBV9 with TRBJ1-6; D is perhaps TRBD1 (5 bases). V gave up 0 bases and J gave up 10 bases, with 8 bases separating them. The CDR3 totals 13 residues. Germline CDR1 and CDR2: SGDLS and YYNGEE. CDR3 sequence (DNA): TGTGCCAGCAGCGTAGGGGGGAACTCACCCCTCCACTTT. The encoded protein is CASSVGGNSPLHF.

This clonotype is a singleton in its sample. CDR3 in amino acids: CASSLASGVSYEQYF. CDR3 DNA: TGTGCCAGCAGCTTAGCGTCGGGGGTCTCCTACGAGCAGTACTTC. The chain combines TRBV11-1 with TRBJ2-7, with D perhaps matching TRBD2 (6 bases). V was shortened by 0 bases and J by 0 bases, with 9 bases between the two germline ends. The germline V gene has CDR1 SGHAT and CDR2 FQDESV (reference sequence). The CDR3 extends over 15 amino acids.